This TCR beta chain emerged from a study of blood T cell repertoires in COVID-19. Study-wide background: Some COVID-19 samples were acute and others convalescent; all came from the United States, Italy and Spain. PBMCs, B-cell-depleted T cells, or T cells were the source of the cDNA or gDNA that made up the material.

Original processing notes: Quantification of nucleated cells was approximated via reference gene primer amplification. Some clones are missing from TCRdb's copy, which holds only in-frame ones; the method was immunoSEQ multiplex PCR. V and J calls and clone size are given by that table; D and trimming were obtained from the DNA. The sample includes about 170,000 clones, around 80% seen only once; the top ten take over 15%. Sequencing was done on a sample of PBMCs or T cells enriched from blood (not recorded which). The source is a woman in her 70s in a cohort exposed to, infected with or recovered from COVID-19 (not recorded which).

DNA of the CDR3: TGTGCCAGCAGCTTATCAGGGGACGGAGCTAACTATGGCTACACCTTC. Encoded protein: CASSLSGDGANYGYTF. This rearrangement joins TRBV7-6 to TRBJ1-2; TRBD1 might be the D (6 bases). The germline CDR1 and CDR2 sequences are SGHVS and FNYEAQ. This CDR3 spans 16 amino acids. Trimming shortened V by 2 bases and J by 0 bases, and 13 bases separated the two germline ends.